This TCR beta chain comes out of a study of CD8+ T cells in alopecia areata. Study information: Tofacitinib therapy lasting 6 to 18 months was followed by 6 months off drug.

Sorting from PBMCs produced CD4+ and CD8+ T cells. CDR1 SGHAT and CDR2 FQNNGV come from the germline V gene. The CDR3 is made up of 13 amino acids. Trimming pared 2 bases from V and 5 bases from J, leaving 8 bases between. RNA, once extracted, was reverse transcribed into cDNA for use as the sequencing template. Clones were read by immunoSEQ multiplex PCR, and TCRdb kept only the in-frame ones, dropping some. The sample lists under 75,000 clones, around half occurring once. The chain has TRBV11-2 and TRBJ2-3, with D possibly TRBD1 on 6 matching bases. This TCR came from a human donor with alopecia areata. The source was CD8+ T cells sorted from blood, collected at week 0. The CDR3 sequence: CASSLWTEDTQYF. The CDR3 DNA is TGTGCCAGCAGCTTATGGACAGAAGATACGCAGTATTTT.